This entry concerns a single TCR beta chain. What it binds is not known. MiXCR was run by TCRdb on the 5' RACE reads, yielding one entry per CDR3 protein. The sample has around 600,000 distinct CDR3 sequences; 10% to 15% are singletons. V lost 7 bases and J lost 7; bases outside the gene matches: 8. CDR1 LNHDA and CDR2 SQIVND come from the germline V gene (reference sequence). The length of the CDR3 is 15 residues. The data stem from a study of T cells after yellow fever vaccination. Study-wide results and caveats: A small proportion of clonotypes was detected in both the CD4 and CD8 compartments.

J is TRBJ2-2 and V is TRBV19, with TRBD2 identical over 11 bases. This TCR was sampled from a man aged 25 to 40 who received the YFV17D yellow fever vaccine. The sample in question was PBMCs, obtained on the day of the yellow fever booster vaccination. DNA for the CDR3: TGTGCCAGTAAACTAGCGGGAGAAAGGATCGGGGAGCTGTTTTTT. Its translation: CASKLAGERIGELFF.